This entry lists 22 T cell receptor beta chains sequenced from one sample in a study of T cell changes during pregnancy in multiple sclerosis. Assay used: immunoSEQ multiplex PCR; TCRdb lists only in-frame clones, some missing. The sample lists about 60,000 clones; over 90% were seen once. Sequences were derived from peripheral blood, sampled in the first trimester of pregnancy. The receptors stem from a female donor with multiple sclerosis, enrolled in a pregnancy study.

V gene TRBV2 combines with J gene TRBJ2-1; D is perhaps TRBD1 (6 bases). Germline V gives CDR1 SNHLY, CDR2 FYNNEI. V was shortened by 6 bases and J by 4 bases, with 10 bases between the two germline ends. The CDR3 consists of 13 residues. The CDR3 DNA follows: TGTGCCAGCAGGTCGGGACAATACAATGAGCAGTTCTTC. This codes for CASRSGQYNEQFF.

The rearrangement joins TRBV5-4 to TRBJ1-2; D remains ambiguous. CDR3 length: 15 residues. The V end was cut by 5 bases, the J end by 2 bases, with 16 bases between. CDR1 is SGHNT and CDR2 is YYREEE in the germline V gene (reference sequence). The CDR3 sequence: CASSPGETLNYGYTF. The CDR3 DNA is TGTGCCAGCAGTCCTGGGGAGACATTAAACTATGGCTACACCTTC.

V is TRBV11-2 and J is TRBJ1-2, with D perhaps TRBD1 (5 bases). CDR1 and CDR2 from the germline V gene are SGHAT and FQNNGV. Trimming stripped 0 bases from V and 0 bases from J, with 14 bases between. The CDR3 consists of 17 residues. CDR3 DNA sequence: TGTGCCAGCAGCTTAGAGCCCGGACAACCTCCTAACTATGGCTACACCTTC. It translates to CASSLEPGQPPNYGYTF.

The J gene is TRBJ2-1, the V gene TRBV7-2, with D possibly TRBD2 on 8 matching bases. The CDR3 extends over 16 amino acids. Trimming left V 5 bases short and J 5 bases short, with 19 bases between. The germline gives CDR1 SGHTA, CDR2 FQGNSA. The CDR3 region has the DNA TGTGCCAGCAGCCCAAGGGGGCGGGGGGCGAACAATGAGCAGTTCTTC. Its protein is CASSPRGRGANNEQFF.

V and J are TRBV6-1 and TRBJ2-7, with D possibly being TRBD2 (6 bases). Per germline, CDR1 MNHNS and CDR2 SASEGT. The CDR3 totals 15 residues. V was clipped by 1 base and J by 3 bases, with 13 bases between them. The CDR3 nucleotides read TGTGCCAGCAGTGAAGGGTGGGAGGACAACTACGAGCAGTACTTC. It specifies CASSEGWEDNYEQYF.

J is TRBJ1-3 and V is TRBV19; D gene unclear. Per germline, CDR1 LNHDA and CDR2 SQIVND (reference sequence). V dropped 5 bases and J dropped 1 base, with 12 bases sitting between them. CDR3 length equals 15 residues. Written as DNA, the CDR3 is TGTGCCAGTAGTGATGGCGGATCGTCTGGAAACACCATATATTTT. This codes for CASSDGGSSGNTIYF.

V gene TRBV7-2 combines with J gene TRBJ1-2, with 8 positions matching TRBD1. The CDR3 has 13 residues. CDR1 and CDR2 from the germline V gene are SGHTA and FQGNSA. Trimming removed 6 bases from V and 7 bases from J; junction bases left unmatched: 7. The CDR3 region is CASSLDRASGYTF. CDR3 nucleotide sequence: TGTGCCAGCAGTTTGGACAGGGCTAGTGGCTACACCTTC. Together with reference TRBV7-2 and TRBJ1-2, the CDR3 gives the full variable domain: GAGVSQSPSNKVTEKGKDVELRCDPISGHTALYWYRQSLGQGLEFLIYFQGNSAPDKSGLPSDRFSAERTGGSVSTLTIQRTQQEDSAVYLCASSLDRASGYTFGSGTRLTVV.

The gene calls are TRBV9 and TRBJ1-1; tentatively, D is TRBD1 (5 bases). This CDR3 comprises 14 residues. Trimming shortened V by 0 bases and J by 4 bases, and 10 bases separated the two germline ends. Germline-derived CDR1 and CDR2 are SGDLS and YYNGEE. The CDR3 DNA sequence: TGTGCCAGCAGCGTAGGTGGGGCTGGCACTGAAGCTTTCTTT. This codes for CASSVGGAGTEAFF.

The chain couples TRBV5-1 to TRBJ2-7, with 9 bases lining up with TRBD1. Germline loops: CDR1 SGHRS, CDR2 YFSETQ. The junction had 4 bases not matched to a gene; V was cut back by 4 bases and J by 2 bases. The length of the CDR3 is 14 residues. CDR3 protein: CASSRTGDPYEQYF. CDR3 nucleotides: TGCGCCAGCAGCAGGACAGGGGACCCCTACGAGCAGTACTTC. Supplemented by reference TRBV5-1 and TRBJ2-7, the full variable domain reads KAGVTQTPRYLIKTRGQQVTLSCSPISGHRSVSWYQQTPGQGLQFLFEYFSETQRNKGNFPGRFSGRQFSNSRSEMNVSTLELGDSALYLCASSRTGDPYEQYFGPGTRLTVT.

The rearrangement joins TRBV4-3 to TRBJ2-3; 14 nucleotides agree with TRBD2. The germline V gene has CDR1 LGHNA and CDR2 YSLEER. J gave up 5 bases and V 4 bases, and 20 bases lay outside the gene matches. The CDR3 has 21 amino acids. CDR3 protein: CASSLNAGTSGGAPLGDTQYF. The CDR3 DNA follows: TGCGCCAGCAGCCTGAACGCCGGGACTAGCGGGGGCGCCCCCTTGGGAGATACGCAGTATTTT.

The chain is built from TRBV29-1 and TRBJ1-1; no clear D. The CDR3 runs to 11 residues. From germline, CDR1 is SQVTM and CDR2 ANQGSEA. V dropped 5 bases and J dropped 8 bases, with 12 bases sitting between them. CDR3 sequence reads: CSVRDIREAFF. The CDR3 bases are TGCAGCGTTCGCGACATTCGCGAAGCTTTCTTT.

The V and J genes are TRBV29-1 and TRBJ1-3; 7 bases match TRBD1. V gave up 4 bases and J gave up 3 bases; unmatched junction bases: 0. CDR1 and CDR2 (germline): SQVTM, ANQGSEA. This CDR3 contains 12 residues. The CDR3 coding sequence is TGCAGCGTTGGACAGGGTGGAAACACCATATATTTT. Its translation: CSVGQGGNTIYF.

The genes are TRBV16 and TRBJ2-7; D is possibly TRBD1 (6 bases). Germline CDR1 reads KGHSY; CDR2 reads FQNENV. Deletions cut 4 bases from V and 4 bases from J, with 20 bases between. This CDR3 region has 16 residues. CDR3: CASSPLGWQGTYEQYF. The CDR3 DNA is TGTGCCAGCAGCCCCCTCGGATGGCAGGGGACGTACGAGCAGTACTTC.

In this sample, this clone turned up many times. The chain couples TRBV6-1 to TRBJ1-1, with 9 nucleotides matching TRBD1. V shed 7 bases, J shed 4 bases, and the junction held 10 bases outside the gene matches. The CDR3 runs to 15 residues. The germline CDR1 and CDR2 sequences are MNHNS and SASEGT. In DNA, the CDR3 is TGTGCCAGCACCCAGATACAGGGGGCCTCCACTGAAGCTTTCTTT. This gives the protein CASTQIQGASTEAFF.

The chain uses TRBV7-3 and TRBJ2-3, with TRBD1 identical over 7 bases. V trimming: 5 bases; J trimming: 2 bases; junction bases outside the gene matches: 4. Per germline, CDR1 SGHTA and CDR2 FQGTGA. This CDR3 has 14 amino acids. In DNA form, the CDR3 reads TGTGCCAGCAGCCTAGGACAGGACACAGATACGCAGTATTTT. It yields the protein CASSLGQDTDTQYF.

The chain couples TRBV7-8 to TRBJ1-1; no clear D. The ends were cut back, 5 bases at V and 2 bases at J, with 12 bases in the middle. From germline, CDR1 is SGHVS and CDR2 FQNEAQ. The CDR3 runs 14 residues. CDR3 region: CASSASPVNTEAFF. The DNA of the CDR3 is TGTGCCAGCAGCGCCTCACCAGTCAACACTGAAGCTTTCTTT.

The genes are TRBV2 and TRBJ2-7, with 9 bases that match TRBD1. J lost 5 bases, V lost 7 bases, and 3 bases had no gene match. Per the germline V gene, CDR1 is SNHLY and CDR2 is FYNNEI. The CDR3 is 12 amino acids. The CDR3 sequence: CASTWTGDEQYF. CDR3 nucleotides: TGTGCCAGCACCTGGACAGGGGACGAGCAGTACTTC. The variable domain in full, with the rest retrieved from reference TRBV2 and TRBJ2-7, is EPEVTQTPSHQVTQMGQEVILRCVPISNHLYFYWYRQILGQKVEFLVSFYNNEISEKSEIFDDQFSVERPDGSNFTLKIRSTKLEDSAMYFCASTWTGDEQYFGPGTRLTVT.

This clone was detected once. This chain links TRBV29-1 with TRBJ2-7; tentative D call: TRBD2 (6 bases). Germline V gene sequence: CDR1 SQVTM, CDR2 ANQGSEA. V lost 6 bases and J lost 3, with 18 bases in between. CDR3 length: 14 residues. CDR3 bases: TGCAGCGTCGCCGTCGGCGGAGGGCTCTACGAGCAGTACTTC. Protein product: CSVAVGGGLYEQYF.

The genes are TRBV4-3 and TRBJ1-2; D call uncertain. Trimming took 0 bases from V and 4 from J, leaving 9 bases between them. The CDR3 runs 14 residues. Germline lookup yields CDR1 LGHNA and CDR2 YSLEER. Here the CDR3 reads CASSQELLRYGYTF. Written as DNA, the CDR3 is TGCGCCAGCAGCCAAGAACTCCTCCGCTATGGCTACACCTTC.

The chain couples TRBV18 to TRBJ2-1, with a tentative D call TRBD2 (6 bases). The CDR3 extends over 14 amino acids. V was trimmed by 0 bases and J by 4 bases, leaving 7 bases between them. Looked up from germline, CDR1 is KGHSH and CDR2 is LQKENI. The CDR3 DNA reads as TGTGCCAGCTCACCACCGGGACTTTACAATGAGCAGTTCTTC. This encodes CASSPPGLYNEQFF.

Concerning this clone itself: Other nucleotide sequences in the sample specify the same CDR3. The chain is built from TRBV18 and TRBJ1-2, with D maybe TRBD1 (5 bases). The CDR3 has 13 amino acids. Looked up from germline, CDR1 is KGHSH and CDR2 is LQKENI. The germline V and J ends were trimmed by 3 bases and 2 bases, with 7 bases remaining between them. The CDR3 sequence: CASSPDRNYGYTF. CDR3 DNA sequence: TGTGCCAGCTCACCTGACAGAAACTATGGCTACACCTTC.

This CDR3 is CASSFNQQREAFF. CDR3 DNA sequence: TGTGCCAGCAGCTTTAACCAGCAGCGAGAAGCTTTCTTT. This sequence joins TRBV7-2 and TRBJ1-1; D is uncertain. In germline, CDR1 is SGHTA, CDR2 FQGNSA. V was cut by 3 bases and J by 8 bases, with 13 bases left in between. CDR3 length equals 13 residues.